These T cell receptor beta chains were read from a single sample in a study of blood T cell repertoires in COVID-19. The repertoire was sequenced with immunoSEQ multiplex PCR; TCRdb's copy has only in-frame clones and lacks some. The data hold more than 65,000 clones, with around 79% observed a single time. The sample comprised peripheral blood. The receptors here all came from a woman in her 70s with acute or convalescent COVID-19. CDR3s include the opening cysteine and the closing phenylalanine or tryptophan. Expanded clones are given a class, and other clones once, few, many or no size at all.

TRBJ1-6 | TRBV27 | NA | CASSLGGTYSPLHF
TRBJ1-1 | TRBV6-6 | NA | CASSYPGQGSEAFF
TRBJ2-3 | TRBV6-5 | NA | CASSYAARTSGDTQYF
TRBJ1-6 | TRBV7-2 | NA | CASNPTGGSSPLHF
TRBJ2-7 | TRBV7-8 | NA | CASSPNMYEQYF
TRBJ2-7 | TRBV2 | NA | CASSRDRGLEQYF
TRBJ2-7 | TRBV5-4 | NA | CASSWSSGSYEQYF
TRBJ1-2 | TRBV5-1 | NA | CASQSGTATNYGYTF
TRBJ2-4 | TRBV5-8 | once | CASSLGFAALNIQYF
TRBJ1-1 | TRBV6-5 | once | CASSSPTGAFTEAFF
TRBJ1-1 | TRBV11-3 | NA | CASSLDRNTEAFF
TRBJ2-7 | TRBV28 | NA | CASSPLAGGRSYEQYF
TRBJ2-5 | TRBV7-3 | NA | CASSLMGLEETQYF
TRBJ2-7 | TRBV19 | few | CASSIIGGRNSYEQYF
TRBJ2-1 | TRBV5-1 | once | CASRVGLYNEQFF
TRBJ2-3 | TRBV6-5 | NA | CASTEVPTDTQYF
TRBJ2-1 | TRBV14 | NA | CASSQGPGVWGHNEQFF
TRBJ2-2 | TRBV4-2 | NA | CASSQEWQGAGELFF
TRBJ1-5 | TRBV10-3 | NA | CAISGGQGRNQPQHF
TRBJ1-1 | TRBV5-6 | few | CASSLFGVPEAFF
TRBJ2-1 | TRBV13 | NA | CASSYQRNEQFF
TRBJ1-1 | TRBV2 | NA | CASSADNTEAFF
TRBJ2-7 | TRBV11-1 | NA | CASSKDFSYEQYF
TRBJ2-1 | TRBV28 | NA | CASIRGLAAYSSYNEQFF
TRBJ1-1 | TRBV6-5 | NA | CASRLDRVVSEAFF
TRBJ1-2 | TRBV5-1 | NA | CASSSLGGDYGYTF
TRBJ2-5 | TRBV6-5 | NA | CASSFQETQYF
TRBJ2-7 | TRBV5-1 | few | CASSLLSGGLTYEQYF
TRBJ2-2 | TRBV25-1 | few | CASSRIGELFF
TRBJ2-2 | TRBV7-8 | NA | CASKGRRANTGELFF
TRBJ2-5 | TRBV6-5 | NA | CASKLAGSQETQYF
TRBJ1-3 | TRBV18 | NA | CASSPGQGSAGNTIYF
TRBJ1-2 | TRBV3-1/TRBV3-2 | few | CASSPAERGGYTF
TRBJ1-1 | TRBV6-6 | few | CASRNSGQGSSTEAFF
TRBJ2-7 | TRBV27 | NA | CASSTDPYEQYF
TRBJ1-1 | TRBV10-3 | NA | CAIMAQTLNTEAFF
TRBJ1-3 | TRBV6-5 | once | CASSWELGNTIYF
TRBJ2-7 | TRBV5-1 | NA | CASSFLSGAYEQYF
TRBJ2-7 | TRBV28 | few | CASRPRGGHIYEEQYF
TRBJ2-1 | TRBV6-6 | once | CASSYGQADNEQFF
TRBJ2-3 | TRBV27 | few | CASSLQGTNTDTQYF
TRBJ2-1 | TRBV7-9 | NA | CASSTTSGAWGSEQFF
TRBJ1-4 | TRBV5-1 | NA | CASSWGQSNEKLFF
TRBJ2-7 | TRBV7-9 | NA | CASSSPGQGYEQYF
TRBJ1-2 | TRBV5-1 | NA | CASSFEEGRVDGYTF
TRBJ1-1 | TRBV7-2 | once | CASSLVVRGTEAFF
TRBJ2-7 | TRBV7-2 | NA | CASSLNRPGQSSYEQYF
TRBJ1-2 | TRBV29-1 | NA | CSASEGNYGYTF
TRBJ1-3 | TRBV2 | NA | CASTRSRSSGNTIYF
TRBJ2-6 | TRBV9 | few | CASGASSGANVLTF
TRBJ1-5 | TRBV5-1 | NA | CASSLGVNQPQHF